These 20 T cell receptor beta chains came from one sample sequenced in a study of blood T cell repertoires in COVID-19. TCRdb's copy holds only in-frame clones and misses some; the assay was immunoSEQ multiplex PCR. The table records fewer than 400,000 clones, roughly 88% of them present only once. Material for sequencing was PBMCs or T cells enriched from blood (not recorded which). The receptor set was obtained from a man between 25 and 39 years old who had recovered from COVID-19.

The rearrangement joins TRBV30 to TRBJ2-1, with 10 bases identical to TRBD1. CDR1 GTSNPN and CDR2 SVGIG come from the germline V gene (reference sequence). This CDR3 region has 15 residues. J gave up 8 bases and V 6 bases, and 13 bases lay outside the gene matches. CDR3 coding DNA: TGTGCCTGTAAAATCCCGGGACAGGGGATCCATGAGCAGTTCTTC. Translated, it gives CACKIPGQGIHEQFF.

This clone has only a few counts. The chain joins TRBV11-2 to TRBJ2-3, with a weak D call TRBD2 (6 bases). Per the germline V gene, CDR1 is SGHAT and CDR2 is FQNNGV. The V end was cut by 0 bases, the J end by 6 bases, with 16 bases between. CDR3 length: 16 residues. CDR3 amino acids: CASSLEGGWEGDTQYF. The CDR3 DNA follows: TGTGCCAGCAGCTTAGAGGGAGGCTGGGAAGGTGATACGCAGTATTTT.

Details on this clone: Other DNA sequences of this sample code for an identical CDR3. In DNA form, the CDR3 reads TGTGCCACCAGGGGGACAGGGAACACTGAAGCTTTCTTT. It codes for CATRGTGNTEAFF. V and J are TRBV24-1 and TRBJ1-1, with 8 bases fitting TRBD1. The V segment lost 7 bases and the J segment 1 base; nucleotides outside the gene matches: 1. CDR1 is KGHDR, CDR2 SFDVKD, per germline. This CDR3 comprises 13 residues.

V and J are TRBV15 and TRBJ1-1, with D unresolved. V dropped 5 bases and J dropped 3 bases, with 13 bases sitting between them. The CDR3 covers 14 residues. In germline, CDR1 is LNHNV, CDR2 YYDKDF (reference sequence). DNA for the CDR3: TGTGCCACCAGCGACGGCTCTGAGGACACTGAAGCTTTCTTT. This translates into CATSDGSEDTEAFF.

The V gene is TRBV18, the J gene TRBJ1-2; unclear D gene. Germline assignment: CDR1 KGHSH and CDR2 LQKENI. This CDR3 spans 13 amino acids. V lost 1 base to trimming and J lost 1 base, with 4 bases between them. The CDR3 nucleotides are TGTGCCAGCTCACCACAGCTTAACTATGGCTACACCTTC. It specifies CASSPQLNYGYTF.

The rearrangement joins TRBV18 to TRBJ2-4; 10 bases match TRBD1. J gave up 7 bases and V 0 bases, and 3 bases lay outside the gene matches. The CDR3 consists of 15 residues. Germline V gene data show CDR1 as KGHSH and CDR2 as LQKENI. The CDR3 sequence is CASSPPDRGRNIQYF. Here the CDR3 DNA reads TGTGCCAGCTCACCACCTGACAGGGGGCGGAACATTCAGTACTTC.

In its sample, this clone was seen once. The chain employs TRBV14 and TRBJ1-5; D not certain. Trimming removed 0 bases at V and 2 bases at J, with 17 bases between. The CDR3 totals 18 residues. CDR1 SGHDN and CDR2 FVKESK come from the germline V gene. The CDR3 spells CASSQDRLASVCNQPQHF. CDR3 bases: TGTGCCAGCAGCCAAGACAGACTAGCATCCGTTTGCAATCAGCCCCAGCATTTT.

This chain uses TRBV3-1 (or the pseudogene TRBV3-2) with TRBJ1-1; D is unresolved. The CDR3 sequence is 13 residues long. Looked up from germline, CDR1 is LGHDT and CDR2 is YNNKEL (reference sequence). The V end lost 4 bases, the J end lost 4 bases, and 10 bases lay between the germline ends. The CDR3 spells CASSRSGFTEAFF. The CDR3 DNA is TGTGCCAGCAGCCGGTCGGGATTCACTGAAGCTTTCTTT.

The chain employs TRBV24-1 and TRBJ1-1, with D possibly being TRBD1 (5 bases). The CDR3 spans 14 residues. Trimming pared 3 bases from V and 7 bases from J, leaving 14 bases between. In germline, CDR1 is KGHDR, CDR2 SFDVKD. The DNA for the CDR3 is TGTGCCACCAGTGATCCACGACAGCCTCATGAAGCTTTCTTT. It is translated as CATSDPRQPHEAFF.

V gene TRBV6-2 or TRBV6-3 combines with J gene TRBJ2-7, with D perhaps matching TRBD1 (5 bases). The V end lost 4 bases, the J end lost 6 bases, and 16 bases lay between the germline ends. Germline lookup yields CDR1 MNHEY and CDR2 SVGEGT. The CDR3 loop spans 14 amino acids. As DNA, the CDR3 is TGTGCCAGCAGTTCCCTCAGGGTTGGATCCGAGCAGTACTTC. Protein sequence: CASSSLRVGSEQYF.

The chain employs TRBV2 and TRBJ1-1, with D maybe TRBD1 (6 bases). Trimming took 5 bases from V and 14 from J, leaving 15 bases between them. Germline values: CDR1 SNHLY, CDR2 FYNNEI. The CDR3 extends over 11 amino acids. The CDR3 region has the DNA TGTGCCAGCAGTACAGGGACATCTTTGTTCTTT. Translated: CASSTGTSLFF.

The rearrangement uses TRBV2 and TRBJ1-6, with D hard to call. The CDR3 length is 12 residues. CDR1 is SNHLY and CDR2 is FYNNEI in the germline V gene. Trimming pared 6 bases from V and 10 bases from J, leaving 10 bases between. CDR3 in amino acids: CASSVELSPLHF. The CDR3 bases are TGTGCCAGCAGCGTAGAGTTGTCACCCCTCCACTTT.

The V gene is TRBV4-1, the J gene TRBJ1-2; D unresolved. The ends were cut back, 1 base at V and 4 bases at J, with 7 bases in the middle. In germline, CDR1 is MGHRA, CDR2 YSYEKL. This CDR3 is 13 amino acids long. CDR3 sequence: CASSQGRVYGYTF. The CDR3 region has the DNA TGCGCCAGCAGCCAAGGTCGGGTCTATGGCTACACCTTC.

This chain links TRBV3-1 (or the pseudogene TRBV3-2) with TRBJ1-2, with 8 bases matching TRBD1. Germline V gives CDR1 LGHDT, CDR2 YNNKEL (reference sequence). The CDR3 length is 14 residues. With V trimmed by 5 bases and J by 5 bases, 7 bases remained unmatched. CDR3 amino acids: CASSDRGNNYGYTF. CDR3 DNA sequence: TGTGCCAGCAGCGACAGGGGAAATAATTATGGCTACACCTTC.

The CDR3 protein is CASGRGGPEAFF. CDR3 nucleotide sequence: TGTGCCAGCGGACGGGGGGGCCCTGAAGCTTTCTTT. The chain couples TRBV12-3 or TRBV12-4 to TRBJ1-1, with D maybe TRBD1 (6 bases). Between the trimmed V and J ends, which lost 8 bases and 6 bases, there was a span of 13 bases. This CDR3 has 12 amino acids.

V and J are TRBV9 and TRBJ1-5; 7 bases map to TRBD1. Germline V gives CDR1 SGDLS, CDR2 YYNGEE. V lost 2 bases, J lost 3 bases, and 2 bases stayed unmatched. This CDR3 is 14 amino acids long. The CDR3 region has the DNA TGTGCCAGCAGCGTGGGGACAGTCAATCAGCCCCAGCATTTT. Its translation is CASSVGTVNQPQHF.

This sequence joins TRBV20-1 and TRBJ2-1; maybe TRBD2 (5 bases). The CDR3 is 12 residues long. Germline V gene data show CDR1 as DFQATT and CDR2 as SNEGSKA (reference sequence). Trimming removed 3 bases from V and 8 bases from J, with 11 bases in between. This chain's CDR3 is CSASGREYEQFF. The CDR3 DNA follows: TGCAGTGCTAGTGGTCGGGAATATGAGCAGTTCTTC.

The sample holds a few counts of this clone. The rearrangement uses TRBV7-2 and TRBJ2-7; D gene uncertain. The germline gives CDR1 SGHTA, CDR2 FQGNSA. The CDR3 sequence is 15 residues long. The V and J ends lost 1 base and 1 base respectively, with 11 bases between them. The CDR3 DNA sequence: TGTGCCAGCAGCTTAGGTGGAGTAGCTTCCTACGAGCAGTACTTC. Amino acid sequence: CASSLGGVASYEQYF.

The J gene is TRBJ1-1, the V gene TRBV29-1; D gene ambiguous. V lost 2 bases and J lost 3, with 16 bases in between. The germline V gene has CDR1 SQVTM and CDR2 ANQGSEA. CDR3 length: 15 amino acids. The CDR3 sequence is CSVERHPSQDTEAFF. The CDR3 DNA is TGCAGCGTTGAACGCCACCCCAGTCAGGACACTGAAGCTTTCTTT.

In this sample, this clone turned up a few times. This chain joins TRBV6-1 and TRBJ1-5; the match to TRBD1 covers 8 bases. Germline V CDR1 and CDR2: MNHNS, SASEGT. V lost 4 bases and J lost 8; bases outside the gene matches: 13. The CDR3 is 16 residues long. CDR3 region: CASSGAWPGGVEPQHF. The CDR3 coding sequence is TGTGCCAGCAGTGGGGCTTGGCCAGGGGGCGTAGAGCCCCAGCATTTT.